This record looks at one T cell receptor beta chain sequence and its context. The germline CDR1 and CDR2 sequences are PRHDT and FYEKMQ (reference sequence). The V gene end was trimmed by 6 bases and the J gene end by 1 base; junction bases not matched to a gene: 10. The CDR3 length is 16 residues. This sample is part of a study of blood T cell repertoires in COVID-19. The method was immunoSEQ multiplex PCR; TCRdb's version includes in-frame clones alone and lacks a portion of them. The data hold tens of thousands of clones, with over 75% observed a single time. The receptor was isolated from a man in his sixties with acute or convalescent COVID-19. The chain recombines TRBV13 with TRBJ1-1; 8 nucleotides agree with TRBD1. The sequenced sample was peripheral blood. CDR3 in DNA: TGTGCCAGCAGGCCCAGCAGGGGGCGCGGGAACACTGAAGCTTTCTTT. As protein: CASRPSRGRGNTEAFF.